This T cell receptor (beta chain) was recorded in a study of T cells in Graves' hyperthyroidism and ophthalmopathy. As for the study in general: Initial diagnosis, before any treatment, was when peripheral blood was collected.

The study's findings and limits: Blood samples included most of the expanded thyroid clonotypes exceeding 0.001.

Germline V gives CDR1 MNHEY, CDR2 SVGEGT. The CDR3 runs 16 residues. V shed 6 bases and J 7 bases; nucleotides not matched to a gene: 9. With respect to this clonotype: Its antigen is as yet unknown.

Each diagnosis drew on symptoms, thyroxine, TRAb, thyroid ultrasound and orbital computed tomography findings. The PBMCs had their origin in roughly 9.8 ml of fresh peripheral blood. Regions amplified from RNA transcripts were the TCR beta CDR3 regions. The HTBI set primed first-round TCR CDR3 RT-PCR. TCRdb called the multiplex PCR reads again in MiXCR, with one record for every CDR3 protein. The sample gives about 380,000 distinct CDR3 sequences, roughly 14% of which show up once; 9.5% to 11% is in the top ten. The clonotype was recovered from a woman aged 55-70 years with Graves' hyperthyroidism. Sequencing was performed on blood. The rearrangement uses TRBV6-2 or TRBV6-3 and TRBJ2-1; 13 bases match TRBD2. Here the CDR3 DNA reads TGTGCCAGCAGCCCACGGACTAGCGGGGGAACGAATGAGCAGTTCTTC. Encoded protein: CASSPRTSGGTNEQFF.